This TCR beta chain was recovered during a study of shared clonotypes between healthy human individuals. Study findings and constraints: In having few donors, the study represented limited genetic and exposure-history diversity.

Terminally differentiated effector memory CD45RA+ cells were excluded by CCR7 positive selection of CD45RO-negative cells. Adult donors, all healthy and HIV-negative, had no recent acute infections or vaccinations. Using immunoSEQ multiplex PCR, the repertoire was profiled, and TCRdb retains in-frame clones only, with some absent. The sample records under 850,000 clones, almost 95% being singletons. This clone has only a few counts. Its target is unknown. CDR3 length: 15 residues. Trimming removed 0 bases from V and 8 bases from J, with 16 bases in between. Germline V lookup: CDR1 LNHDA, CDR2 SQIVND (reference sequence).

The sequenced material came from naive CD8+ T cells sorted from blood. The receptor's source is a man aged 25 to 40 in good health. V is TRBV19 and J is TRBJ1-2; D is perhaps TRBD1 (6 bases). CDR3 sequence (DNA): TGTGCCAGTAGTATAGACTCGACAGGTTCCATCGGCTACACCTTC. Translated, it gives CASSIDSTGSIGYTF.